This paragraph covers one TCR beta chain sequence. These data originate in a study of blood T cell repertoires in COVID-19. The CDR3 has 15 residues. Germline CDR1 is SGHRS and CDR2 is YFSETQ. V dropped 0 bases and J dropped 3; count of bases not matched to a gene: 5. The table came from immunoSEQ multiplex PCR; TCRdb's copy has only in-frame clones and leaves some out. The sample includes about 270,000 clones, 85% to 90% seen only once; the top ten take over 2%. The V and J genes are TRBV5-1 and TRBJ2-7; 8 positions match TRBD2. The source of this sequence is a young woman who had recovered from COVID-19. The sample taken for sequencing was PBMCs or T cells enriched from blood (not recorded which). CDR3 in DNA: TGCGCCAGCAGCTTGGCGGGGGGGCGTGGCTACGAGCAGTACTTC. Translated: CASSLAGGRGYEQYF.